This T cell receptor (beta chain) was observed in a study of T cells after yellow fever vaccination. Looking at the study overall: SMART-Seq v4 Ultra Low Input handled preparation of low-cell-number fractions. Findings and limits, study-wide: Contamination by abundant bulk-population clonotypes could be present in FACS-sorted repertoires. Clonotypes appearing in both CD4 and CD8 compartments existed, and their share was small. Reappearing after the booster were most of the clones from primary vaccination (around 96% CD4, approximately 88% CD8).

TCRdb processed the 5' RACE reads anew with MiXCR; each CDR3 protein has one entry. Here the sample spans approximately 600,000 distinct CDR3 sequences, 12% being singletons. The CDR3 runs to 13 residues. V was trimmed by 7 bases and J by 15 bases, leaving 19 bases between them. Concerning this clonotype itself: What it recognizes is unknown.

This receptor was obtained from a man aged 25-40 years who received the YFV17D yellow fever vaccine. V gene TRBV12-3 or TRBV12-4 combines with J gene TRBJ1-6; D is unclear. Sample: PBMCs, taken on the day of the yellow fever booster vaccination. CDR3 DNA sequence: TGTGCCAGCACCGAAACCCGACGGTTTCGCCTCCACTTT. It translates to CASTETRRFRLHF.